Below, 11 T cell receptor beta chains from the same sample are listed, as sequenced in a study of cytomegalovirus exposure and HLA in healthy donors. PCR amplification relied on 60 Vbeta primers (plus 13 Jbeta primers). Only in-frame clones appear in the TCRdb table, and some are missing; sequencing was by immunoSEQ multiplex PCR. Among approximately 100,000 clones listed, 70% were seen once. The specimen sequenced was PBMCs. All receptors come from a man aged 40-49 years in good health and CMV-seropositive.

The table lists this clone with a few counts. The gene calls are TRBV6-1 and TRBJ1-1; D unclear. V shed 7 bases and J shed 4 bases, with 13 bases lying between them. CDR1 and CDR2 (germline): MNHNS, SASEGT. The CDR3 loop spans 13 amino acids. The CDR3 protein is CASMRVGGTEAFF. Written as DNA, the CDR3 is TGTGCCAGCATGAGAGTGGGAGGCACTGAAGCTTTCTTT.

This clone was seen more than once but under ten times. The CDR3 spells CASSRTGGGGQPQHF. CDR3 DNA: TGTGCCAGCAGCAGGACAGGCGGCGGAGGGCAGCCCCAGCATTTT. The chain combines TRBV28 with TRBJ1-5, with TRBD1 identical over 7 bases. J lost 7 bases, V lost 6 bases, and 12 bases had no gene match. Germline CDR1 reads MDHEN; CDR2 reads SYDVKM. This CDR3 contains 15 residues. The full variable domain, in which reference TRBV28 and TRBJ1-5 provide the parts outside the CDR3, is DVKVTQSSRYLVKRTGEKVFLECVQDMDHENMFWYRQDPGLGLRLIYFSYDVKMKEKGDIPEGYSVSREKKERFSLILESASTNQTSMYLCASSRTGGGGQPQHFGDGTRLSIL.

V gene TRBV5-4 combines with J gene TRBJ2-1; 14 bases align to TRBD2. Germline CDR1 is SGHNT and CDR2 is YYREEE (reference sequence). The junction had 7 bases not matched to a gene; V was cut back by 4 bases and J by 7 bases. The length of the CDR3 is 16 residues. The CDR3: CASSTGTSGSSNEQFF. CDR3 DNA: TGTGCCAGCAGCACCGGGACTAGCGGGAGTAGTAATGAGCAGTTCTTC.

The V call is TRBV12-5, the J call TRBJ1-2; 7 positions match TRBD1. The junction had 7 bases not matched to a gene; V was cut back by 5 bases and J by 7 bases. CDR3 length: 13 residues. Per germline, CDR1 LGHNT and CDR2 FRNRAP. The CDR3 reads CASGRTGVGGYTF. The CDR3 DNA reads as TGTGCTAGTGGTCGCACAGGGGTAGGTGGCTACACCTTC.

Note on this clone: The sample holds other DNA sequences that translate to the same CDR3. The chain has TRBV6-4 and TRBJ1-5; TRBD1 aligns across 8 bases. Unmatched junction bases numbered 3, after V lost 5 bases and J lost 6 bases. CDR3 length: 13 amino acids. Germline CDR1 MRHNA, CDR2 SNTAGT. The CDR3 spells CASSKQGGQPQHF. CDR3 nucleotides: TGTGCCAGCAGTAAACAGGGGGGTCAGCCCCAGCATTTT.

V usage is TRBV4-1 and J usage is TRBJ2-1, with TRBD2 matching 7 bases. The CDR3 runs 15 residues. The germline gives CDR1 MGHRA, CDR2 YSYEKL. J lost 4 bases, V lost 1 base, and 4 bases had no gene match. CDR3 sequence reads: CASSQGGSGYNEQFF. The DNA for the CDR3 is TGCGCCAGCAGCCAAGGCGGGAGTGGATACAATGAGCAGTTCTTC.

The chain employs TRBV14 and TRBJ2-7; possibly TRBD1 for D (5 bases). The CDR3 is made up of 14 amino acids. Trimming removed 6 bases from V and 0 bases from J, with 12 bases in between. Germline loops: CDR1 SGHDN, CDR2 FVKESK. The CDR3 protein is CASSRNRNSYEQYF. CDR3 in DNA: TGTGCCAGCAGTCGGAACAGGAACTCCTACGAGCAGTACTTC.

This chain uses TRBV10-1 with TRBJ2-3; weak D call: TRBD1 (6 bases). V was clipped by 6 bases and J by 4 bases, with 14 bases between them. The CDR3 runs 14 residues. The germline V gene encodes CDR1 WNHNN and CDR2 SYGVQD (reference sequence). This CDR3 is CASRTDRFADTQYF. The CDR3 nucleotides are TGCGCCAGCAGGACTGACAGGTTCGCAGATACGCAGTATTTT.

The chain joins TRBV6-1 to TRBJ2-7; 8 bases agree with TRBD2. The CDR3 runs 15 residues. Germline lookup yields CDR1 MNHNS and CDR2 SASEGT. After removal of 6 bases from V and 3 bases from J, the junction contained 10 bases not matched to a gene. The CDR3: CASSVIRTSFYEQYV. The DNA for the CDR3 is TGTGCCAGCAGCGTTATAAGGACTAGCTTCTACGAGCAGTACGTC.

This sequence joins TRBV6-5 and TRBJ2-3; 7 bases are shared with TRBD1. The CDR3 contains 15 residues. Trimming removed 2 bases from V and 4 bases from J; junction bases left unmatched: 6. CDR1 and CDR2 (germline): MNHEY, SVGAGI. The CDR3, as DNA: TGTGCCAGCAGTTACCATCGGACAGGACCAGATACGCAGTATTTT. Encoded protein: CASSYHRTGPDTQYF.

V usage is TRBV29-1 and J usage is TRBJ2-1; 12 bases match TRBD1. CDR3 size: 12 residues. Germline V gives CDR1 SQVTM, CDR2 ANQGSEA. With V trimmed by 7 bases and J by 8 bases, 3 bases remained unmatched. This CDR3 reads CSDGTGGHEQFF. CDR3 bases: TGCAGCGACGGGACAGGGGGCCATGAGCAGTTCTTC.